The rows below give T cell receptor beta chains drawn from one sample of a study of blood T cells in healthy people across ages. TCRdb processed the 5' RACE reads anew with MiXCR; each CDR3 protein has one entry. This sample has under 850,000 distinct CDR3 sequences; under 40% occur once, and the top ten carry 10% to 15%. The sequenced material came from blood. Receptors originate from a man aged 18 to 35 in good health. The CDR3 runs from the conserved cysteine through the conserved F or W. D genes are given only for firm matches. Some rows have no size entry. The others give once, few or many, or a class for an expanded clone.

CDR3 protein: CASSSIEGGNEQFF
CDR3 DNA: TGTGCCAGCAGTTCCATTGAAGGGGGCAATGAGCAGTTCTTC
D gene: .
clone size: .
V gene: TRBV12-3/TRBV12-4
J gene: TRBJ2-1

CDR3 protein: CAITQTSFDEQFF
CDR3 DNA: TGTGCCATCACCCAGACTAGCTTCGATGAGCAGTTCTTC
D gene: TRBD2
clone size: many
V gene: TRBV10-3
J gene: TRBJ2-1

CDR3 protein: CASSSLGTSVTDTQYF
CDR3 DNA: TGTGCCAGCAGCTCGCTCGGGACTAGCGTGACAGATACGCAGTATTTT
D gene: TRBD2
clone size: few
V gene: TRBV7-9
J gene: TRBJ2-3

CDR3 protein: CASSQDPASGGNIQYF
CDR3 DNA: TGTGCCAGCAGCCAAGACCCAGCTAGCGGGGGGAACATTCAGTACTTC
D gene: TRBD2
clone size: many
V gene: TRBV4-2
J gene: TRBJ2-4

CDR3 protein: CASSPNGGDEQYF
CDR3 DNA: TGTGCCAGCTCACCGAACGGGGGGGACGAGCAGTACTTC
D gene: TRBD2
clone size: few
V gene: TRBV18
J gene: TRBJ2-7

CDR3 protein: CASSLDERGVYGYTF
CDR3 DNA: TGTGCCAGCAGTTTAGACGAGCGGGGGGTGTATGGCTACACCTTC
D gene: .
clone size: many
V gene: TRBV27
J gene: TRBJ1-2

CDR3 protein: CAILAGTGNQPQHF
CDR3 DNA: TGTGCCATCTTGGCAGGGACGGGCAATCAGCCCCAGCATTTT
D gene: .
clone size: .
V gene: TRBV28
J gene: TRBJ1-5

CDR3 protein: CASSPVGGSYNEQFF
CDR3 DNA: TGTGCCAGCAGTCCCGTGGGAGGGAGCTACAATGAGCAGTTCTTC
D gene: TRBD2
clone size: .
V gene: TRBV12-3/TRBV12-4
J gene: TRBJ2-1

CDR3 protein: CASSQDPSNTGELFF
CDR3 DNA: TGCGCCAGCAGCCAAGACCCATCGAACACCGGGGAGCTGTTTTTT
D gene: .
clone size: few
V gene: TRBV4-3
J gene: TRBJ2-2

CDR3 protein: CASSTDILSYEQYF
CDR3 DNA: TGTGCCAGCAGCACTGACATTCTTTCTTACGAGCAGTACTTC
D gene: .
clone size: few
V gene: TRBV12-3/TRBV12-4
J gene: TRBJ2-7

CDR3 protein: CSARGGAHPDTQYF
CDR3 DNA: TGCAGTGCTAGGGGGGGGGCGCATCCAGATACGCAGTATTTT
D gene: .
clone size: few
V gene: TRBV20-1
J gene: TRBJ2-3

CDR3 protein: CASSLRGDQPQHF
CDR3 DNA: TGTGCCAGCAGTTTAAGGGGGGATCAGCCCCAGCATTTT
D gene: .
clone size: many
V gene: TRBV27
J gene: TRBJ1-5

CDR3 protein: CASSQEPAGTDTQYF
CDR3 DNA: TGTGCCAGCAGCCAAGAACCGGCTGGCACAGATACGCAGTATTTT
D gene: .
clone size: few
V gene: TRBV3-1
J gene: TRBJ2-3

CDR3 protein: CASRSNSGNEQFF
CDR3 DNA: TGTGCCAGCAGATCAAATAGTGGAAATGAGCAGTTCTTC
D gene: .
clone size: few
V gene: TRBV27
J gene: TRBJ2-1

CDR3 protein: CSVATGANHPPYGYTF
CDR3 DNA: TGCAGCGTCGCGACAGGTGCCAATCATCCGCCCTATGGCTACACCTTC
D gene: .
clone size: .
V gene: TRBV29-1
J gene: TRBJ1-2

CDR3 protein: CASSGGGRSYNEQYF
CDR3 DNA: TGTGCCAGCAGCGGAGGGGGCCGCTCCTACAATGAGCAGTACTTC
D gene: .
clone size: .
V gene: TRBV5-6
J gene: TRBJ2-7

CDR3 protein: CATSRALVSTDTQYF
CDR3 DNA: TGTGCCACCAGCAGAGCCTTGGTCAGCACAGATACGCAGTATTTT
D gene: .
clone size: many
V gene: TRBV15
J gene: TRBJ2-3

CDR3 protein: CASSNREAYEQYF
CDR3 DNA: TGTGCCAGCAGCAACCGGGAGGCCTACGAGCAGTACTTC
D gene: TRBD2
clone size: .
V gene: TRBV7-9
J gene: TRBJ2-7

CDR3 protein: CASSVGSSPFSTDTQYF
CDR3 DNA: TGTGCCAGCAGCGTAGGTAGTAGCCCGTTTAGCACAGATACGCAGTATTTT
D gene: .
clone size: .
V gene: TRBV9
J gene: TRBJ2-3

CDR3 protein: CATSRDRQGGYNEQYF
CDR3 DNA: TGTGCCACCAGCAGAGATCGCCAGGGGGGTTACAATGAGCAGTACTTC
D gene: .
clone size: .
V gene: TRBV15
J gene: TRBJ2-5

CDR3 protein: CASSNQGGANTEAFF
CDR3 DNA: TGTGCCAGCAGCAATCAGGGGGGGGCCAACACTGAAGCTTTCTTT
D gene: TRBD1
clone size: .
V gene: TRBV7-6
J gene: TRBJ1-1

CDR3 protein: CSVEDCDGHYGYTF
CDR3 DNA: TGCAGCGTTGAAGATTGCGACGGACACTATGGCTACACCTTC
D gene: .
clone size: .
V gene: TRBV29-1
J gene: TRBJ1-2

CDR3 protein: CSARSAAGANVLTF
CDR3 DNA: TGCAGTGCTAGGTCGGCCGCTGGGGCCAACGTCCTGACTTTC
D gene: .
clone size: many
V gene: TRBV20-1
J gene: TRBJ2-6

CDR3 protein: CASSRDREDEKLFF
CDR3 DNA: TGTGCCAGCTCACGAGACAGGGAAGATGAAAAACTGTTTTTT
D gene: TRBD1
clone size: .
V gene: TRBV18
J gene: TRBJ1-4

CDR3 protein: CASTWGERYEQYF
CDR3 DNA: TGTGCCAGCACCTGGGGGGAGCGCTACGAGCAGTACTTC
D gene: .
clone size: many
V gene: TRBV12-3/TRBV12-4
J gene: TRBJ2-7

CDR3 protein: CSASGRPTNEKLFF
CDR3 DNA: TGCAGTGCTAGCGGACGGCCAACTAATGAAAAACTGTTTTTT
D gene: .
clone size: few
V gene: TRBV20-1
J gene: TRBJ1-4

CDR3 protein: CASSLGWDRGYF
CDR3 DNA: TGTGCCAGCAGTTTAGGTTGGGACAGGGGGTACTTC
D gene: TRBD1
clone size: .
V gene: TRBV12-3/TRBV12-4
J gene: TRBJ2-5